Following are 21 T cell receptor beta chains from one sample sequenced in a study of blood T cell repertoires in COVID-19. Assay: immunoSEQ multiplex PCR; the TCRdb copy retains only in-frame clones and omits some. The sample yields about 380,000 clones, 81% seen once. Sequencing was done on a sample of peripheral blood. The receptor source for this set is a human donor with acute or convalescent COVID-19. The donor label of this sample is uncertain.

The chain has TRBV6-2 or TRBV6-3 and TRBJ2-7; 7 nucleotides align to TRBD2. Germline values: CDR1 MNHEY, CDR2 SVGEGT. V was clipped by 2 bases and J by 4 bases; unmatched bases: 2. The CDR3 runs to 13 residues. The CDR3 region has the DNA TGTGCCAGCAGTTACCAGGGAGGGTACGAGCAGTACTTC. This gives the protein CASSYQGGYEQYF.

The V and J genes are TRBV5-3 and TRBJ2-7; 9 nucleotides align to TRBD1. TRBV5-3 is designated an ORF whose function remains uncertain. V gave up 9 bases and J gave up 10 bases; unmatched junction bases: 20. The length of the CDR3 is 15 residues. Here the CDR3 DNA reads TGTGCCACTATGCTCCCGGGGACAGGGTGCCCCCCACAGTACTTC. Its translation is CATMLPGTGCPPQYF.

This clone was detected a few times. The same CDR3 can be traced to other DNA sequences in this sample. The CDR3 region is CSVAGFYGYTF. Here the CDR3 DNA reads TGCAGCGTTGCGGGGTTCTATGGCTACACCTTC. This chain joins TRBV29-1 and TRBJ1-2; D is ambiguous. V lost 4 bases to trimming and J lost 4 bases, with 7 bases between them. The CDR3 runs to 11 residues. Germline V gene data show CDR1 as SQVTM and CDR2 as ANQGSEA.

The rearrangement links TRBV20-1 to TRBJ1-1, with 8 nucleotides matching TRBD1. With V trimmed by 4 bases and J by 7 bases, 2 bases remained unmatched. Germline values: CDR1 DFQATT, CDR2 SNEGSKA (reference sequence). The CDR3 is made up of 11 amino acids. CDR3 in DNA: TGCAGTGCTATGGGACAGGTTGAAGCTTTCTTT. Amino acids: CSAMGQVEAFF.

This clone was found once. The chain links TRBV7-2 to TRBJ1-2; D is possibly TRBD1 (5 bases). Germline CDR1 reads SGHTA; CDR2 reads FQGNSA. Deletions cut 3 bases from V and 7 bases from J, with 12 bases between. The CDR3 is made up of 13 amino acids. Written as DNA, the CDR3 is TGTGCCAGCAGCTTGACAGCCTCTAGTGGCTACACCTTC. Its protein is CASSLTASSGYTF.

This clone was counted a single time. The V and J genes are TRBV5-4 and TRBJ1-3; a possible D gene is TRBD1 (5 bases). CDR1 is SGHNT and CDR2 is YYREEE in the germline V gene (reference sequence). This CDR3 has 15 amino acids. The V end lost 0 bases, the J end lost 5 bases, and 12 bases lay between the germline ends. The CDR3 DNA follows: TGTGCCAGCAGCTTGGATGGCAGGGCGAGAAACACCATATATTTT. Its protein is CASSLDGRARNTIYF.

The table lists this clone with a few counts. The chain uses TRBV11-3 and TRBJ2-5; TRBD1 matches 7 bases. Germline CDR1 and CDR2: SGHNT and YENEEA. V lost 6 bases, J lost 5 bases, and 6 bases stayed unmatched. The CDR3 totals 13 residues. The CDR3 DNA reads TGTGCCAGCAGTACAGGGGTAGGGGAGACCCAGTACTTC. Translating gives CASSTGVGETQYF.

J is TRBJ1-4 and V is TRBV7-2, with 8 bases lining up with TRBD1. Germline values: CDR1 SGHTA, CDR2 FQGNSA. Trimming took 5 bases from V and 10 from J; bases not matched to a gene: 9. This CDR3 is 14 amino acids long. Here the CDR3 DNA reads TGTGCCAGCAGCATTCCCGAAGGGACAGGAAAACTGTTTTTT. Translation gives CASSIPEGTGKLFF.

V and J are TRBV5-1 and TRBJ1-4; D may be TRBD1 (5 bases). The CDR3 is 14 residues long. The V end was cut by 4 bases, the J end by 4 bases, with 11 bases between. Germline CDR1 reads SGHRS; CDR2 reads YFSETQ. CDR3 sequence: CASSPGGGNEKLFF. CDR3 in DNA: TGCGCCAGCAGCCCCGGGGGTGGTAATGAAAAACTGTTTTTT.

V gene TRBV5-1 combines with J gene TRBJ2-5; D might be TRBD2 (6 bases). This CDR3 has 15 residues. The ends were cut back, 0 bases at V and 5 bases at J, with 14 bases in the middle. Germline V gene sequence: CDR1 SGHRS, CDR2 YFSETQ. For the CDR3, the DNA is TGCGCCAGCAGCTTGGTTCGGGTTCGGGGGGAGACCCAGTACTTC. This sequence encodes CASSLVRVRGETQYF.

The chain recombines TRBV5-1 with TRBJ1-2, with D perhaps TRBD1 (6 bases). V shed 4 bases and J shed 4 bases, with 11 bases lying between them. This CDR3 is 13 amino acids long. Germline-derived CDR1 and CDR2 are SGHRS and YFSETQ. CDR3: CASSRGQTYGYTF. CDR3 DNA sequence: TGCGCCAGCAGCCGTGGACAGACCTATGGCTACACCTTC.

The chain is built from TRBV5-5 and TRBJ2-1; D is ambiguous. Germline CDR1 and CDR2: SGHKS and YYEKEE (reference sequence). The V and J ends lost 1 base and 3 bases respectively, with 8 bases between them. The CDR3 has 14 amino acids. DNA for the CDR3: TGTGCCAGCAGCTTGAAACAGTTCTACAATGAGCAGTTCTTC. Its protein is CASSLKQFYNEQFF.

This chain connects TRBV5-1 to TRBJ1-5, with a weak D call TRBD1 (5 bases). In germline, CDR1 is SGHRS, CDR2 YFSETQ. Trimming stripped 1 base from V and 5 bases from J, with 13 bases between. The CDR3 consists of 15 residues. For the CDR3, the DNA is TGCGCCAGCAGCTTGTTCGGGGGTGAGGATCAGCCCCAGCATTTT. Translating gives CASSLFGGEDQPQHF.

The CDR3 loop reads CASSMLIDYGYTF. The CDR3 nucleotides are TGTGCCAGTAGTATGTTAATCGACTATGGCTACACCTTC. The V gene is TRBV19, the J gene TRBJ1-2, with D hard to call. Germline CDR1 LNHDA, CDR2 SQIVND (reference sequence). V gave up 3 bases and J gave up 3 bases, with 8 bases separating them. The CDR3 consists of 13 residues.

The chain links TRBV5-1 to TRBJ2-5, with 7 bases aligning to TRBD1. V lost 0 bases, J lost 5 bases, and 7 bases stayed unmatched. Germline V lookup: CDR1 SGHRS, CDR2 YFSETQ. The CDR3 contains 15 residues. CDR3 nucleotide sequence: TGCGCCAGCAGCTTGGAGAGGGACAGAAGGGAGACCCAGTACTTC. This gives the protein CASSLERDRRETQYF.

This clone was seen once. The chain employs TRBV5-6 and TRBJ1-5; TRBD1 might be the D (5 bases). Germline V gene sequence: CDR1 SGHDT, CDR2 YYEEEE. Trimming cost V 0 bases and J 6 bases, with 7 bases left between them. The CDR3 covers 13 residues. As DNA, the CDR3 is TGTGCCAGCAGCTTGGAAGGGGTTCAGCCCCAGCATTTT. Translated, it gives CASSLEGVQPQHF.

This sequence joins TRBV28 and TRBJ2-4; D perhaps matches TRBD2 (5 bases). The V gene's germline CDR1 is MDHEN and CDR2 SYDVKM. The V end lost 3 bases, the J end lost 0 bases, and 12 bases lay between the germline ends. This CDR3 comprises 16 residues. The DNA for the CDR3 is TGTGCCAGCAGTTTGCGGGCCGCTTTAGCCAAAAACATTCAGTACTTC. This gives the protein CASSLRAALAKNIQYF.

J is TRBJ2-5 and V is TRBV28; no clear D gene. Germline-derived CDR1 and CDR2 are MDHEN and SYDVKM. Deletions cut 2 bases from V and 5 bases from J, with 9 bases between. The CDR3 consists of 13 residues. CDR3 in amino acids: CASSLTEQETQYF. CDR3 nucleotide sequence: TGTGCCAGCAGTTTAACGGAACAGGAGACCCAGTACTTC.

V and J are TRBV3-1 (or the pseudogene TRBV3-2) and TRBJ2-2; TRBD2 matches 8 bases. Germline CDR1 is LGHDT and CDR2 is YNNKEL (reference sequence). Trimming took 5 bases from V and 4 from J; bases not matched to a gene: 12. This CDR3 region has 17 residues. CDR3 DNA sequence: TGTGCCAGCAGCTCCCGGCCAGCGGGGGATCCCACCGGGGAGCTGTTTTTT. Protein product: CASSSRPAGDPTGELFF.

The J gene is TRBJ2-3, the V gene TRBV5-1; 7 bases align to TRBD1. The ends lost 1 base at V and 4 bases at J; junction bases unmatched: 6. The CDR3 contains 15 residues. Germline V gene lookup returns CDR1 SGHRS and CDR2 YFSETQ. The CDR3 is CASSLTLTGSDTQYF. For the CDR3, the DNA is TGCGCCAGCAGCTTGACCTTGACAGGGTCAGATACGCAGTATTTT. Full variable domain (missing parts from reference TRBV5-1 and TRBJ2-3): KAGVTQTPRYLIKTRGQQVTLSCSPISGHRSVSWYQQTPGQGLQFLFEYFSETQRNKGNFPGRFSGRQFSNSRSEMNVSTLELGDSALYLCASSLTLTGSDTQYFGPGTRLTVL.

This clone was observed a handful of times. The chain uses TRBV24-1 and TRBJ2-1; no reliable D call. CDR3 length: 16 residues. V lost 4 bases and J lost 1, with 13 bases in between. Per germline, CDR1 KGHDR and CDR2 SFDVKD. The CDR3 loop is CATSDSIRGSYNEQFF. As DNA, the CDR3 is TGTGCCACCAGTGACTCAATTAGAGGTTCCTACAATGAGCAGTTCTTC.